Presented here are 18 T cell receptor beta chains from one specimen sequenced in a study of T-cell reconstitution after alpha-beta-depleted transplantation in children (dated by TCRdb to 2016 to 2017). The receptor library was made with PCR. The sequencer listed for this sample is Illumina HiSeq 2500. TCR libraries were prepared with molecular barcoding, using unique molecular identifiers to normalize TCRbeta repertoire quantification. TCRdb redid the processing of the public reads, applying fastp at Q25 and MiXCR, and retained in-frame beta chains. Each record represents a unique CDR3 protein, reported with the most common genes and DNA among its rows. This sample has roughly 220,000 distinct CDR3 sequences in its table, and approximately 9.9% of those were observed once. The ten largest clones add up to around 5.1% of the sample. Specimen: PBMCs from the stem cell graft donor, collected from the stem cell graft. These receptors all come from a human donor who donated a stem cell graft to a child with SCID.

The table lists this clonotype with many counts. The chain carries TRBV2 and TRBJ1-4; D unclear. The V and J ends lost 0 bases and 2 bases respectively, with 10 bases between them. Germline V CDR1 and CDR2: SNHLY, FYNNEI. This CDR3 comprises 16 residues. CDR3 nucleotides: TGTGCCAGCAGTGAAGCGGGTATCGGTACTAATGAAAAACTGTTTTTT. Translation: CASSEAGIGTNEKLFF.

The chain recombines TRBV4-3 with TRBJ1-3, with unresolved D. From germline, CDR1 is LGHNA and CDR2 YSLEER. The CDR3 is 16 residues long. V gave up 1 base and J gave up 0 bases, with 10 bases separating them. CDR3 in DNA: TGCGCCAGCAGCCAAGGGACGGGAAACTCTGGAAACACCATATATTTT. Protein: CASSQGTGNSGNTIYF.

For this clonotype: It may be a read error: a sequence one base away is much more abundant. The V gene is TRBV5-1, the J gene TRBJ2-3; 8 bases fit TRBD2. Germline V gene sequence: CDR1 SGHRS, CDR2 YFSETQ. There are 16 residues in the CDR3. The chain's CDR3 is CASSLGYGGAEDTQSF. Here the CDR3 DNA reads TGCGCCAGCAGCTTGGGTTACGGGGGGGCCGAAGATACGCAGTCTTTT.

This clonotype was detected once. For the CDR3, the DNA is TGTGCCAGCAGTTACTCGGCGGCTAGCGGGGGCCCTTTTCCCTACGAGCAGTACTTC. Residues: CASSYSAASGGPFPYEQYF. The chain joins TRBV6-5 to TRBJ2-7; 10 nucleotides line up with TRBD2. Trimming removed 0 bases from V and 2 bases from J; junction bases left unmatched: 13. Per the germline V gene, CDR1 is MNHEY and CDR2 is SVGAGI. This CDR3 spans 19 amino acids.

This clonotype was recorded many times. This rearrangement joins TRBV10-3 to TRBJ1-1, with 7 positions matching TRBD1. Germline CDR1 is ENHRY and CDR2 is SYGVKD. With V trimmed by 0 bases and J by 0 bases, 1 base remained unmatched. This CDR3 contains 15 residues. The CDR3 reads CAISESGTVNTEAFF. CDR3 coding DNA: TGTGCCATCAGTGAGTCCGGGACAGTGAACACTGAAGCTTTCTTT.

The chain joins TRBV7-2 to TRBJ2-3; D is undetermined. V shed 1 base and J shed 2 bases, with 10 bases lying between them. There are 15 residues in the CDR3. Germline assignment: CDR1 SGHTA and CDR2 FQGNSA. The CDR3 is CASSLGQTYTDTQYF. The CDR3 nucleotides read TGTGCCAGCAGCTTAGGACAAACTTACACAGATACGCAGTATTTT.

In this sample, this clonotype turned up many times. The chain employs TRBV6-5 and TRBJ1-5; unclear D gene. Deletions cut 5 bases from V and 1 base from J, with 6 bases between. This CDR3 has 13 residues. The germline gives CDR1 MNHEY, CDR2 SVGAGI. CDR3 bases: TGTGCCAGCAGTAGTCTGAGCAATCAGCCCCAGCATTTT. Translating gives CASSSLSNQPQHF.

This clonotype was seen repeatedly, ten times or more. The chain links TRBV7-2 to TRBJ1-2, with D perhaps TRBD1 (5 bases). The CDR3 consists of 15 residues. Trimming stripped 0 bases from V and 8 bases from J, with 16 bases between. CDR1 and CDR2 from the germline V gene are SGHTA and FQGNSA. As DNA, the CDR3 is TGTGCCAGCAGCTTAGCGTCTATTTCAGGGCTGGGCTACACCTTC. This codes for CASSLASISGLGYTF. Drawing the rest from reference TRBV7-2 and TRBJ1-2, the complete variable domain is GAGVSQSPSNKVTEKGKDVELRCDPISGHTALYWYRQSLGQGLEFLIYFQGNSAPDKSGLPSDRFSAERTGGSVSTLTIQRTQQEDSAVYLCASSLASISGLGYTFGSGTRLTVV.

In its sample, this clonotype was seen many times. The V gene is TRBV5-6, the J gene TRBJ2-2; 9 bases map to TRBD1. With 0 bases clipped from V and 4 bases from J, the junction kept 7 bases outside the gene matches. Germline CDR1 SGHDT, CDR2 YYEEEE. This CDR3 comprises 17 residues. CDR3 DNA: TGTGCCAGCAGCTTGGGCTTACAGGGGGCCAGCACCGGGGAGCTGTTTTTT. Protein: CASSLGLQGASTGELFF.

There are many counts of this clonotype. Here the CDR3 DNA reads TGCGCCAGCTCCGGGACAGGGGCTACGGATGAGCAGTTCTTC. Translated, it gives CASSGTGATDEQFF. The chain is built from TRBV5-1 and TRBJ2-1; 10 nucleotides agree with TRBD1. V shed 7 bases, J shed 8 bases, and the junction held 9 bases outside the gene matches. This CDR3 has 14 residues. CDR1 and CDR2 (germline): SGHRS, YFSETQ. Variable domain in full (rest from reference TRBV5-1 and TRBJ2-1): KAGVTQTPRYLIKTRGQQVTLSCSPISGHRSVSWYQQTPGQGLQFLFEYFSETQRNKGNFPGRFSGRQFSNSRSEMNVSTLELGDSALYLCASSGTGATDEQFFGPGTRLTVL.

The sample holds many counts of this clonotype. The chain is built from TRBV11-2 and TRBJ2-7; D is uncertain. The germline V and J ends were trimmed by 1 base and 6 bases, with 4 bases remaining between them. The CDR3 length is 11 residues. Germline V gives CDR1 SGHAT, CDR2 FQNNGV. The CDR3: CASSLAFEQYF. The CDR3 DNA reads TGTGCCAGCAGCTTAGCTTTCGAGCAGTACTTC.

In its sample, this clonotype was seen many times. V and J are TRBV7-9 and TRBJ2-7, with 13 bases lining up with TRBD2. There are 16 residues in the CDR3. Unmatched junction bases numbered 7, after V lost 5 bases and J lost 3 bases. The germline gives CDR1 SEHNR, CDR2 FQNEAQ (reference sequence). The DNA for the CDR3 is TGTGCCAGCAGCCAAACCGGGACTAGCGGGATCTACGAGCAGTACTTC. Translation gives CASSQTGTSGIYEQYF. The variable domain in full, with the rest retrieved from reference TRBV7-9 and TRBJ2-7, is DTGVSQNPRHKITKRGQNVTFRCDPISEHNRLYWYRQTLGQGPEFLTYFQNEAQLEKSRLLSDRFSAERPKGSFSTLEIQRTEQGDSAMYLCASSQTGTSGIYEQYFGPGTRLTVT.

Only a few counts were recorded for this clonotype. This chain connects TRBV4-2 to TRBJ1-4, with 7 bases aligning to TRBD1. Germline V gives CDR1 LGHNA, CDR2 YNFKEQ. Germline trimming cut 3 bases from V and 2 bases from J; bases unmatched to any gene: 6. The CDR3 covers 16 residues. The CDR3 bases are TGTGCCAGCAGCCAGGCCGACAGGGTGACTAATGAAAAACTGTTTTTT. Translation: CASSQADRVTNEKLFF.

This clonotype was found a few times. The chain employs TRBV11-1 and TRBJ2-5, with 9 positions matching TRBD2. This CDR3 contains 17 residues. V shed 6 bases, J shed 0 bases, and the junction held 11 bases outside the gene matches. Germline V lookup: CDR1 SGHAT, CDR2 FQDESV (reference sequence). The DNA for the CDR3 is TGTGCCAGCAGTCCTACCGGGACTAGCCGATACCAAGAGACCCAGTACTTC. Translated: CASSPTGTSRYQETQYF.

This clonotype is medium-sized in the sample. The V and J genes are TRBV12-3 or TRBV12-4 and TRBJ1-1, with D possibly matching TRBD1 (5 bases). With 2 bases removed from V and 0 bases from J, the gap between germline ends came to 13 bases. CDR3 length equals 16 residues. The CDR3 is CASSLRLGQVNTEAFF. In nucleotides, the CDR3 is TGTGCCAGCAGTTTACGACTGGGGCAGGTGAACACTGAAGCTTTCTTT.

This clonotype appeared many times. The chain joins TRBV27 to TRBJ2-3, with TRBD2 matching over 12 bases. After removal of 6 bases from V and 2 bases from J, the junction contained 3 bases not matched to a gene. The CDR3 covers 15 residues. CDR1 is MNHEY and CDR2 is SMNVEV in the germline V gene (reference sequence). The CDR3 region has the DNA TGTGCCAGCAGGCGGACTAGCGGGGTCACAGATACGCAGTATTTT. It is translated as CASRRTSGVTDTQYF.

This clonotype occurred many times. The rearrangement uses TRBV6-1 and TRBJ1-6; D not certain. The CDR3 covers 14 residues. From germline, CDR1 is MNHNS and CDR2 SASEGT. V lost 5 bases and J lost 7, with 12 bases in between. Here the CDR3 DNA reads TGTGCCAGCAGTCGGTCCCCTGCCAATTCACCCCTCCACTTT. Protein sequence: CASSRSPANSPLHF.

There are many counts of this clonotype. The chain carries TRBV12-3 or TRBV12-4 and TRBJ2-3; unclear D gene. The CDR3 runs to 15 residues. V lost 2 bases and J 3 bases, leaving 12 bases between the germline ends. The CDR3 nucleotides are TGTGCCAGCAGTTTATCGGCTGGGATGACAGATACGCAGTATTTT. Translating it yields CASSLSAGMTDTQYF.